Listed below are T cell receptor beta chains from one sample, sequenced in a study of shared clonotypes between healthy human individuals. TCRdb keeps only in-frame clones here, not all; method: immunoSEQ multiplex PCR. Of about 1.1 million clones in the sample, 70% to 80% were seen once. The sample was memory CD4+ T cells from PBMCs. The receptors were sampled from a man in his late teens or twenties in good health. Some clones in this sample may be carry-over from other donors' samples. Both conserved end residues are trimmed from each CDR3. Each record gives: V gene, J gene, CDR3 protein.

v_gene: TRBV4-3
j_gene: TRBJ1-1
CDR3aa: ASSHSGGRGNTEAF

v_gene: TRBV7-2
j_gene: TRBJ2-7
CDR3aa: ASSLIYRAGYEQY

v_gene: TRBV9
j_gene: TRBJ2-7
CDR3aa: ASSRADGYEQY

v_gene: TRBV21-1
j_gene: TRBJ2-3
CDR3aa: AAGLARAHFGDTQY

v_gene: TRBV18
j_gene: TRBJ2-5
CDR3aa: ASSLQGLQETQY

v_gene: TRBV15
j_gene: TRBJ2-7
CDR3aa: ATSRAITGGPGFYEQY

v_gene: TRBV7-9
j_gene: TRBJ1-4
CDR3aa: ACQTRNEKLF

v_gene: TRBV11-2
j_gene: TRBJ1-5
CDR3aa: ASSLFSNQPQH

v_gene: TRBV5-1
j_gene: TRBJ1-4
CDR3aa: ASSLGVWVTQMGEKLF

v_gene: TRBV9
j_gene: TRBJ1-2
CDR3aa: ASSVEFGGGYT